This T cell receptor beta chain is from a study of T-cell reconstitution after alpha-beta-depleted transplantation in children. General study findings and limits: After transplant, high TCRbeta diversity at day 60 in some patients arose from surviving recipient T cells and thymic progenitors. The study reportedly traced alpha-beta T cells about two months after transplant to several hundred expanded graft clones. A year had passed since transplant, and T-cell counts and diversity by then came mostly from newly produced T cells.

The CDR3 has 12 residues. J gave up 11 bases and V 3 bases, and 0 bases lay outside the gene matches. CDR1 is MDHEN, CDR2 SYDVKM, per germline. The authors prepared the TCRbeta library with unique molecular identifiers. TCRdb processed the PCR reads anew with MiXCR; each CDR3 protein has one entry. The table has about 510,000 distinct CDR3 sequences, over 9.5% seen once. Concerning this clonotype: As yet, its antigen is unknown.

The chain has TRBV28 and TRBJ1-6, with TRBD1 matching 8 bases. The sequenced sample was PBMCs, mostly from graft donor cells, obtained 180 days after TCRalphabeta/CD19-depleted stem cell transplant. The origin of this receptor is a female patient between 2 and 15 years old who had a stem cell transplant for aplastic anemia, so the T cells may come from the graft donor. CDR3 bases: TGTGCCAGCAGTTTGGACAGGGCACCCCTCCACTTT. Amino acid sequence: CASSLDRAPLHF.